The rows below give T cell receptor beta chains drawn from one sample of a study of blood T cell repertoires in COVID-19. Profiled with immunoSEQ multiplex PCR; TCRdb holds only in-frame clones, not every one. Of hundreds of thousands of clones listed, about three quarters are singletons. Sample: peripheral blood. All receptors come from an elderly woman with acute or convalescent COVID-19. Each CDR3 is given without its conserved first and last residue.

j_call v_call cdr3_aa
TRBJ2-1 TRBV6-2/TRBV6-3 ASSYIRTGNYNEQF
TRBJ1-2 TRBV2 ASLLPGAGGYGYT
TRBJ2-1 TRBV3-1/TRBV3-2 ASSATWSSYNEQF
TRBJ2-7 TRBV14 ASSSGGQGGRY
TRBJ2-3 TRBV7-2 ASSQTSAGGRDTQY
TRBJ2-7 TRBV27 ASSLLQSGTSGRANRYEQY
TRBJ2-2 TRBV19 ASSITENTGELF
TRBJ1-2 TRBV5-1 ASSLVGTGVDGYT
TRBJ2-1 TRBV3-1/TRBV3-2 ASSQRRAVTEQF
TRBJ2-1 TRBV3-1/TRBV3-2 ASSQGTRDEQF
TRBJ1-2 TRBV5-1 ASSMGQLYGYT
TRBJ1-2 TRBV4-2 ASSQDIQGADYGYT
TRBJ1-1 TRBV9 ASSETQGQGEKAF
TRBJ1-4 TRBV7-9 ASSPTRQGWGEKLF
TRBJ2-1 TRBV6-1 ASSEKGEPRNEQF
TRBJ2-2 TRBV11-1 ASSSFDAARELF
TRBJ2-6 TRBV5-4 ASSSTGKGANVLT
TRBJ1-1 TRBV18 ASSPGVGGSEGEAF
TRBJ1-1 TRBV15 ATSLRGGTEAF
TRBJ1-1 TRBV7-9 ASSLEGQRANTEAF
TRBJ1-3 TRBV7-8 ASSTLQGQGGGNTIY
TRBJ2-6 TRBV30 AWSGTGTGGSGANVLT
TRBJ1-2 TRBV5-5 ASSLVLRDRGEGYT
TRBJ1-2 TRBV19 ASSRANYGYT
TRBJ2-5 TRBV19 ASSDTGGRETQY
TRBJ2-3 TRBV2 ASGREVTDTQY
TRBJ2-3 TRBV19 ASSIYSSGASTDTQY
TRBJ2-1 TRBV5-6 ASSLKNRFSYNEQF
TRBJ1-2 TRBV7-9 ASSFVYYGYT
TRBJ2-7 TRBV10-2 ASSDPLAGGLMGEQY
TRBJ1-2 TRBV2 ASSFSGRSDYGYT
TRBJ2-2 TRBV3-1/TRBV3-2 ASSQGRNTGELF
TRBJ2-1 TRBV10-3 AISEGGDADDEQF
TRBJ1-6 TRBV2 ASRPEYNSPLH
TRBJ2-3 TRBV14 ASSQIRPQGNTQY
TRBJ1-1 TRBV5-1 ASSRVSVGDTEAF
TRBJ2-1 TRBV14 ASSQVRVAGNEQF